The sequence of this T cell receptor (beta chain) was determined in a study of cytomegalovirus exposure and HLA in healthy donors. The primer mix had 60 Vbeta and 13 Jbeta primers. Some clones are missing from TCRdb's copy, which holds only in-frame ones; the method was immunoSEQ multiplex PCR. The sample has around 170,000 clones, roughly 84% seen once. This CDR3 is 19 amino acids long. The germline CDR1 and CDR2 sequences are LNHDA and SQIVND (reference sequence). V lost 6 bases, J lost 7 bases, and 21 bases stayed unmatched. This sequence joins TRBV19 and TRBJ2-1; the match to TRBD2 covers 10 bases. The TCR originated in a boy aged 2-15 years in good health and CMV-seronegative. The sample was PBMCs. CDR3 nucleotides: TGTGCCAGTAGGGGGCCTCGGACTAGCGGAACCTGGCCACAAAATGAGCAGTTCTTC. It specifies CASRGPRTSGTWPQNEQFF.